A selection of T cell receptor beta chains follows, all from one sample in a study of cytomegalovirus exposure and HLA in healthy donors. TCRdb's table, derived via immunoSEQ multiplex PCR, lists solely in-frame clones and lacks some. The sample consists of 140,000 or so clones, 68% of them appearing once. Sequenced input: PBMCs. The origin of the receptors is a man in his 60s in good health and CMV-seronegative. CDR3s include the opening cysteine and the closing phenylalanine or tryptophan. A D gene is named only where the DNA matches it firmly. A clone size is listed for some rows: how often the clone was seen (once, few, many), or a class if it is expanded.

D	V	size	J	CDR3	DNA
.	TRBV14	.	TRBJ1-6	CASSQDRTGVYSSYNSPLHF	TGTGCCAGCAGCCAAGATCGCACAGGAGTTTACAGCTCCTATAATTCACCCCTCCACTTT
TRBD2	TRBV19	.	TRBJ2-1	CASSMASGIYNEQFF	TGTGCCAGTAGTATGGCAAGCGGGATCTACAATGAGCAGTTCTTC
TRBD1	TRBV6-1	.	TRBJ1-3	CATRDRINSGNTIYF	TGTGCCACCAGGGACAGGATAAACTCTGGAAACACCATATATTTT
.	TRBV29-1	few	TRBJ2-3	CSVEGAESSTDTQYF	TGCAGCGTTGAAGGAGCTGAGTCTAGCACAGATACGCAGTATTTT
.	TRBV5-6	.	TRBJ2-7	CASSFRRRGGYEQYF	TGTGCCAGCAGCTTCAGGCGAAGGGGCGGCTACGAGCAGTACTTC
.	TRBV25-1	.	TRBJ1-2	CASSVINYGYTF	TGTGCCAGCAGCGTAATTAACTATGGCTACACCTTC
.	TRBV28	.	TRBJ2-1	CASSLWSTRGNEQFF	TGTGCCAGCAGTTTATGGTCTACAAGGGGCAATGAGCAGTTCTTC
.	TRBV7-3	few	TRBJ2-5	CASSLGDGQETQYF	TGTGCCAGCAGCTTAGGAGACGGCCAAGAGACCCAGTACTTC
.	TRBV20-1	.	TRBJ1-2	CSASPTGGYTF	TGCAGTGCTAGCCCCACGGGTGGCTACACCTTC
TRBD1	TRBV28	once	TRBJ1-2	CASSTGTAQNYGYTF	TGTGCCAGCAGTACCGGGACAGCCCAAAACTATGGCTACACCTTC
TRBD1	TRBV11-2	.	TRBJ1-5	CASSPDRGQPQHF	TGTGCCAGCAGCCCCGACAGGGGTCAGCCCCAGCATTTT
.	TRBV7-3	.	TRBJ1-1	CASALFMNTEAFF	TGTGCCAGTGCGCTCTTTATGAACACTGAAGCTTTCTTT
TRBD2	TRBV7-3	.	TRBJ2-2	CASSLASGRDTGELFF	TGTGCCAGCAGCTTAGCCAGCGGGAGAGACACCGGGGAGCTGTTTTTT
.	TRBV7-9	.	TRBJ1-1	CASSLPPDQNTEAFF	TGTGCCAGCAGCTTACCCCCAGATCAGAACACTGAAGCTTTCTTT
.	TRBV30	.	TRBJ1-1	CAWTYRVSDTEAFF	TGTGCCTGGACCTACAGGGTATCGGACACTGAAGCTTTCTTT
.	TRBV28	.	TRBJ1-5	CASSPIGGNQPQHF	TGTGCCAGCAGTCCCATTGGAGGAAATCAGCCCCAGCATTTT
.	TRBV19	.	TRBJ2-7	CASSIGRTYEQYF	TGTGCCAGTAGTATCGGCAGGACCTACGAGCAGTACTTC
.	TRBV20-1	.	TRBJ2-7	CSVRGEYEQYF	TGCAGTGTTCGCGGGGAGTACGAGCAGTACTTC
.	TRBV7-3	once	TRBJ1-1	CASSPDSGVGQNTEAFF	TGTGCCAGCAGCCCAGACAGCGGTGTGGGACAGAACACTGAAGCTTTCTTT
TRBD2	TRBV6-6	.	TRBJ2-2	CASRLVVGGSGGELFF	TGTGCCAGCAGATTAGTCGTGGGAGGGAGTGGCGGGGAGCTGTTTTTT
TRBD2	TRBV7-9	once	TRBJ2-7	CASSRSGAEEQYF	TGTGCCAGCAGCAGAAGCGGGGCGGAAGAGCAGTACTTC
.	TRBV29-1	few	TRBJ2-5	CSAQGGQETQYF	TGCAGCGCCCAGGGGGGCCAAGAGACCCAGTACTTC
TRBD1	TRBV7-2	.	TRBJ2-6	CASSPGTGRGTGANVLTF	TGTGCCAGCAGCCCTGGGACAGGGAGAGGGACTGGGGCCAACGTCCTGACTTTC
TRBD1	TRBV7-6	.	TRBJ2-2	CASSSDRDPGELFF	TGTGCCAGCAGCTCGGACAGGGATCCCGGGGAGCTGTTTTTT
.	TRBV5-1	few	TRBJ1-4	CASSLGGSSVHEKLFF	TGCGCCAGCAGCTTGGGAGGATCTAGTGTGCATGAAAAACTGTTTTTT
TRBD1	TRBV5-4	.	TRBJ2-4	CASSLRQGAIAKNIQYF	TGTGCCAGCAGCTTACGTCAGGGGGCCATAGCCAAAAACATTCAGTACTTC
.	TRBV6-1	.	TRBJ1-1	CASSDQGQGTEAFF	TGTGCCAGCAGTGACCAGGGGCAAGGCACTGAAGCTTTCTTT
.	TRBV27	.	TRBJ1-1	CASSLLGTPNTEAFF	TGTGCCAGCAGCCTCTTAGGGACACCGAACACTGAAGCTTTCTTT
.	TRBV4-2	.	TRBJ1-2	CASSGGEGYGYTF	TGTGCCAGCAGCGGGGGGGAAGGGTATGGCTACACCTTC
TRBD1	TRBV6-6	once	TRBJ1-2	CASSIRAGGPYGYTF	TGTGCCAGCAGCATCCGGGCAGGGGGGCCCTATGGCTACACCTTC
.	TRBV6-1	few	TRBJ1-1	CASKAGAVNTEAFF	TGTGCCAGTAAGGCAGGGGCCGTGAACACTGAAGCTTTCTTT
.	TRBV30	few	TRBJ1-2	CAWSGGGGYTF	TGTGCCTGGAGTGGAGGGGGTGGCTACACCTTC
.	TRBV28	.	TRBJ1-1	CASISVNTEAFF	TGTGCCAGTATTTCAGTGAACACTGAAGCTTTCTTT
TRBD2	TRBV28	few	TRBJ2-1	CASSLRTSGAYNEQFF	TGTGCCAGCAGTTTAAGGACTAGCGGGGCCTACAATGAGCAGTTCTTC
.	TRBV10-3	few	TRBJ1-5	CAISESWQATNQPQHF	TGTGCCATCAGTGAGTCGTGGCAGGCGACAAATCAGCCCCAGCATTTT
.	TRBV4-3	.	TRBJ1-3	CASSQAPGPLSTIYF	TGCGCCAGCAGCCAAGCGCCAGGGCCGCTGAGCACCATATATTTT
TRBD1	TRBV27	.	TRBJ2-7	CASSSSGQGGNEQYF	TGTGCCAGCAGTTCCTCGGGACAGGGAGGTAACGAGCAGTACTTC
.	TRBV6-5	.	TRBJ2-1	CASNRGGEQFF	TGTGCCAGCAACAGGGGGGGTGAGCAGTTCTTC
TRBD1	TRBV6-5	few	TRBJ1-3	CASSDRASYTIYF	TGTGCCAGCAGTGACAGGGCTTCCTACACCATATATTTT
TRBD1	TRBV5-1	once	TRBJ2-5	CASSSGQAQETQYF	TGCGCCAGCAGCTCCGGACAGGCTCAAGAGACCCAGTACTTC
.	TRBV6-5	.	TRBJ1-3	CASSSSGTGNTIYF	TGTGCCAGCAGCTCTTCGGGGACTGGAAACACCATATATTTT
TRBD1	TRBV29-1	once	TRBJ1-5	CSVEDREVQPQHF	TGCAGCGTTGAGGACAGGGAGGTTCAGCCCCAGCATTTT
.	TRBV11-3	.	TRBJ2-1	CASSLSREGRHEQFF	TGTGCCAGCAGCTTAAGCCGGGAAGGGAGGCATGAGCAGTTCTTC
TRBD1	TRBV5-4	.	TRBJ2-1	CASSRLDRFNNEQFF	TGTGCCAGCAGCCGTTTGGACAGGTTTAACAATGAGCAGTTCTTC
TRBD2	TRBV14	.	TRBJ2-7	CASSQAGGPYEQYF	TGTGCCAGCAGCCAGGCGGGAGGGCCTTACGAGCAGTACTTC
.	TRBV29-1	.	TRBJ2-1	CSVDWLPRWEQFF	TGCAGCGTTGACTGGCTCCCTAGGTGGGAGCAGTTCTTC
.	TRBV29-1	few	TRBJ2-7	CSTRALSSYEQYF	TGCAGCACCCGTGCACTATCTAGCTACGAGCAGTACTTC
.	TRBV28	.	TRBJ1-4	CASSMGARKKLFF	TGTGCCAGCAGTATGGGGGCGCGGAAAAAACTGTTTTTT
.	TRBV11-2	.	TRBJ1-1	CASSLGGRGTEAFF	TGTGCCAGCAGCTTAGGTGGCAGGGGCACTGAAGCTTTCTTT
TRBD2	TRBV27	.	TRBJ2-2	CASSLSVAGGKRNTGELFF	TGTGCCAGCAGTTTATCGGTGGCGGGGGGCAAGAGAAACACCGGGGAGCTGTTTTTT
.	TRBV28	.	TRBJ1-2	CASSPRYSRDVANYGYTF	TGTGCCAGCAGTCCCCGATACAGTAGAGACGTGGCTAACTATGGCTACACCTTC
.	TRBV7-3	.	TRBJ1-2	CASSSSRAGEGGYTF	TGTGCCAGCAGCTCATCCAGGGCAGGGGAGGGCGGCTACACCTTC
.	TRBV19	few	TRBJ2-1	CASSMGWLNEQFF	TGTGCCAGTAGTATGGGCTGGTTGAATGAGCAGTTCTTC
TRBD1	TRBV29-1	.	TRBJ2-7	CSVEGGQGTYEQYF	TGCAGCGTTGAAGGGGGACAGGGGACCTACGAGCAGTACTTC
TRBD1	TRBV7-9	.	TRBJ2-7	CASSSADREDEQYF	TGTGCCAGCAGCTCTGCGGACAGGGAGGACGAGCAGTACTTC
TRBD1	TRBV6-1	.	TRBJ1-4	CASRRGQGTEKLFF	TGTGCCAGCAGGAGGGGGCAGGGGACTGAAAAACTGTTTTTT